The rows below give T cell receptor beta chains drawn from one sample of a study of T cell responses to AZD1222 COVID-19 vaccine. Clones were read by immunoSEQ multiplex PCR, and TCRdb kept only the in-frame ones, dropping some. The sample records approximately 120,000 clones, more than 70% being singletons. The sequenced sample was peripheral blood, obtained on day 0 of AZD1222 vaccination. All receptors come from an adult in good health. The CDR3 runs from the conserved cysteine through the conserved F or W. The order of the fields is J gene, V gene, CDR3 protein.

j_call: TRBJ2-5; v_call: TRBV7-9; cdr3_aa: CASSSSGRARGLETQYF
j_call: TRBJ1-1; v_call: TRBV7-9; cdr3_aa: CASSSEDFVAFF
j_call: TRBJ1-2; v_call: TRBV6-5; cdr3_aa: CASSTGTEYYGYTF
j_call: TRBJ1-3; v_call: TRBV19; cdr3_aa: CASNFVGRHELGNTIYF
j_call: TRBJ2-7; v_call: TRBV19; cdr3_aa: CASSRLGQGLYEQYF
j_call: TRBJ2-7; v_call: TRBV19; cdr3_aa: CASSEPGLAGPASYEQYF
j_call: TRBJ2-6; v_call: TRBV6-4; cdr3_aa: CASSEQGSGANVLTF
j_call: TRBJ1-5; v_call: TRBV2; cdr3_aa: CASSEGGGHWQPQHF
j_call: TRBJ1-1; v_call: TRBV5-1; cdr3_aa: CASSLEVSDRGFF
j_call: TRBJ2-7; v_call: TRBV19; cdr3_aa: CASSPGTGITYEQYF
j_call: TRBJ1-6; v_call: TRBV9; cdr3_aa: CASSTQDTLLPPRYSPLHF
j_call: TRBJ1-4; v_call: TRBV7-2; cdr3_aa: CASSPRGVSEKLFF
j_call: TRBJ2-7; v_call: TRBV10-3; cdr3_aa: CATGGQGGSYEQYF
j_call: TRBJ1-4; v_call: TRBV18; cdr3_aa: CASSPTDRSEKLFF
j_call: TRBJ1-2; v_call: TRBV4-3; cdr3_aa: CASSQTVSNYGYTF
j_call: TRBJ1-1; v_call: TRBV18; cdr3_aa: CASSPGDRVATEAFF
j_call: TRBJ2-5; v_call: TRBV4-1; cdr3_aa: CASSSRGGGETQYF
j_call: TRBJ2-7; v_call: TRBV29-1; cdr3_aa: CSVVLLPTLRNEQYF
j_call: TRBJ1-4; v_call: TRBV7-9; cdr3_aa: CASSPKRTGVRGVEKLFF
j_call: TRBJ2-2; v_call: TRBV18; cdr3_aa: CASSRQGAANTGELFF
j_call: TRBJ1-2; v_call: TRBV6-5; cdr3_aa: CASRIRPGTAHGYTF
j_call: TRBJ1-1; v_call: TRBV20-1; cdr3_aa: CSGQAAEAFF
j_call: TRBJ2-1; v_call: TRBV10-2; cdr3_aa: CASSENPTGQFF
j_call: TRBJ1-2; v_call: TRBV19; cdr3_aa: CASSDRGWDYGYTF
j_call: TRBJ2-1; v_call: TRBV27; cdr3_aa: CASRLAGVGYNEQFF
j_call: TRBJ1-1; v_call: TRBV5-5; cdr3_aa: CASMRQGDTEAFF
j_call: TRBJ1-2; v_call: TRBV28; cdr3_aa: CATVGPVRVGNYGYTF
j_call: TRBJ1-1; v_call: TRBV7-6; cdr3_aa: CASSLSGDRGRVAFF
j_call: TRBJ1-5; v_call: TRBV6-5; cdr3_aa: CASFLGTELQPQHF
j_call: TRBJ2-1; v_call: TRBV6-5; cdr3_aa: CASGTTDYNEQFF
j_call: TRBJ2-7; v_call: TRBV6-5; cdr3_aa: CASSYYRTGTIDLYF
j_call: TRBJ2-5; v_call: TRBV28; cdr3_aa: CASSLGQDEETQYF
j_call: TRBJ1-1; v_call: TRBV28; cdr3_aa: CASSYTEAFF
j_call: TRBJ2-3; v_call: TRBV24-1; cdr3_aa: CATSDLGSSADTQYF
j_call: TRBJ2-5; v_call: TRBV27; cdr3_aa: CASSPLAGGLETQYF
j_call: TRBJ2-3; v_call: TRBV2; cdr3_aa: CASTLAGLAGVDTQYF
j_call: TRBJ2-7; v_call: TRBV6-2/TRBV6-3; cdr3_aa: CASSRRTGEQYF
j_call: TRBJ2-1; v_call: TRBV11-3; cdr3_aa: CASSHGDRFNEQFF
j_call: TRBJ2-1; v_call: TRBV5-1; cdr3_aa: CASSDLAASGDEQFF
j_call: TRBJ1-1; v_call: TRBV7-3; cdr3_aa: CASSLGQIMNTEAFF
j_call: TRBJ2-7; v_call: TRBV5-1; cdr3_aa: CASSSTSGLDEQYF
j_call: TRBJ1-1; v_call: TRBV30; cdr3_aa: CASDSRGQNTEAFF
j_call: TRBJ2-4; v_call: TRBV7-8; cdr3_aa: CASSRDIKNIQYF
j_call: TRBJ1-5; v_call: TRBV30; cdr3_aa: CACSTGNQPQHF
j_call: TRBJ1-1; v_call: TRBV2; cdr3_aa: CATSRGELWDTEAFF
j_call: TRBJ1-5; v_call: TRBV24-1; cdr3_aa: CATSDFTSYQPQHF